The next 26 T cell receptor beta chains were all read from a single sample in a study of human T cells and chemical hapten exposure (dated by TCRdb to the early 2020s). The library was generated by RACE. Data came from a NextSeq 500. The public reads were reanalyzed by TCRdb: fastp trimming at Q25, MiXCR alignment, in-frame beta chains only. Here each entry gathers all rows of one CDR3 protein and keeps the most common genes and DNA. In this sample the table shows over 55,000 distinct CDR3 sequences, roughly 12% of which occur a single time. Roughly 2.3% of the sample is held by the ten biggest clonotypes. The intended sense of this specimen's time point label: patch test 3, about 24 weeks after DPC sensitization. What the treatment or condition label conveys for this sample: therapeutic diphenylcyclopropenone sensitization with weekly scalp DPC. Here the sequenced sample was whole blood, taken in connection with sensitization to the hapten diphenylcyclopropenone (DPC). The receptors stem from a man aged 25 to 45 with alopecia areata. Some clones in this sample may be carry-over from other donors' samples.

This clonotype was detected only a few times. The gene calls are TRBV12-3 or TRBV12-4 and TRBJ2-1, with 9 positions matching TRBD1. This CDR3 has 15 residues. The V segment lost 4 bases and the J segment 6 bases; nucleotides outside the gene matches: 7. CDR3 in amino acids: CASSSRDRDRNEQFF. The CDR3 nucleotides read TGTGCCAGCAGTTCCCGGGACAGGGACCGCAATGAGCAGTTCTTC.

This clonotype was observed a handful of times. The V gene is TRBV29-1, the J gene TRBJ1-1; tentatively, D is TRBD1 (6 bases). Germline CDR1 and CDR2: SQVTM and ANQGSEA. The CDR3 length is 13 residues. V was cut by 7 bases and J by 0 bases, with 12 bases left in between. CDR3 bases: TGCAGCGCCGCGGACAGCCTGAACACTGAAGCTTTCTTT. Amino acid sequence: CSAADSLNTEAFF.

The chain carries TRBV7-6 and TRBJ2-7; the D call may be TRBD1 or TRBD2 (5 bases each). Germline values: CDR1 SGHVS, CDR2 FNYEAQ. V was clipped by 5 bases and J by 2 bases, with 28 bases between them. The CDR3 covers 19 residues. CDR3 nucleotides: TGTGCCAGCAGCGCAAACATCCGGGGCCCTAAGGCCCCTACCTACGAGCAGTACTTC. This encodes CASSANIRGPKAPTYEQYF.

The chain is built from TRBV28 and TRBJ1-1; D perhaps matches TRBD1 (6 bases). Germline lookup yields CDR1 MDHEN and CDR2 SYDVKM. Between the trimmed V and J ends, which lost 6 bases and 3 bases, there was a span of 11 bases. CDR3 length equals 13 residues. CDR3 sequence (DNA): TGTGCCAGCAGAGGACAGAGACACACTGAAGCTTTCTTT. Amino acid sequence: CASRGQRHTEAFF.

This clonotype was counted only a few times. The chain couples TRBV4-2 to TRBJ2-1, with 8 bases matching TRBD2. The junction had 8 bases not matched to a gene; V was cut back by 4 bases and J by 9 bases. CDR3 length: 14 amino acids. Germline CDR1 LGHNA, CDR2 YNFKEQ. The DNA for the CDR3 is TGTGCCAGCAGCCCGGGACTAGGTCCCGGTGAGCAGTTCTTC. The encoded protein is CASSPGLGPGEQFF.

The V and J genes are TRBV6-5 and TRBJ2-5; TRBD1 matches 10 bases. Germline CDR1 and CDR2: MNHEY and SVGAGI. V lost 2 bases, J lost 4 bases, and 1 base stayed unmatched. CDR3 length: 14 amino acids. The CDR3, as DNA: TGTGCCAGCAGTTACGGGACAGGGGCAGAGACCCAGTACTTC. Encoded protein: CASSYGTGAETQYF.

This clonotype was detected only a few times. The junction does not match germline at one end; this may be a read error. This chain links TRBV29-1 with TRBJ2-7; D perhaps matches TRBD1 (5 bases). This CDR3 region has 8 residues. Germline assignment: CDR1 SQVTM and CDR2 ANQGSEA. The CDR3 DNA reads as TGCAGCGTTGATGGGGCCCACTTC. Encoded protein: CSVDGAHF.

The table lists this clonotype with a few counts. This sequence joins TRBV11-2 and TRBJ2-4; 11 positions match TRBD1. The CDR3 consists of 19 residues. Per germline, CDR1 SGHAT and CDR2 FQNNGV. V gave up 4 bases and J gave up 0 bases; unmatched junction bases: 11. The CDR3 region has the DNA TGTGCCAGCAGCTCGAGCCTTGGGACAGGGGGTTTAGCCAAAAACATTCAGTACTTC. It codes for CASSSSLGTGGLAKNIQYF.

This clonotype was seen repeatedly, ten times or more. This chain connects TRBV4-2 to TRBJ1-6, with a possible D match to TRBD1 (6 bases). The V and J ends lost 4 bases and 8 bases respectively, with 18 bases between them. Germline assignment: CDR1 LGHNA and CDR2 YNFKEQ. The CDR3 totals 16 residues. Here the CDR3 DNA reads TGTGCCAGCAGCCTACAAACGGGAGGGGGTTATTCACCCCTCCACTTT. Protein sequence: CASSLQTGGGYSPLHF.

This clonotype was picked up many times. V usage is TRBV3-1 and J usage is TRBJ2-5; no clear D. The CDR3 consists of 15 residues. Germline V gene lookup returns CDR1 LGHDT and CDR2 YNNKEL (reference sequence). V dropped 0 bases and J dropped 2 bases, with 10 bases sitting between them. The CDR3 coding sequence is TGTGCCAGCAGCCAAGATTATGCCAGGCAAGAGACCCAGTACTTC. Translating gives CASSQDYARQETQYF.

This clonotype was counted ten times or more. This chain uses TRBV5-1 with TRBJ1-2, with a weak D call TRBD1 (5 bases). The germline CDR1 and CDR2 sequences are SGHRS and YFSETQ. This CDR3 has 12 amino acids. V shed 0 bases and J shed 6 bases, with 6 bases lying between them. The CDR3 is CASSLEDNGYTF. The CDR3 DNA reads TGCGCCAGCAGCTTGGAGGACAATGGCTACACCTTC. Full variable domain (remainder filled in from reference TRBV5-1 and TRBJ1-2): KAGVTQTPRYLIKTRGQQVTLSCSPISGHRSVSWYQQTPGQGLQFLFEYFSETQRNKGNFPGRFSGRQFSNSRSEMNVSTLELGDSALYLCASSLEDNGYTFGSGTRLTVV.

This clonotype was recorded at least ten times. The V and J genes are TRBV6-5 and TRBJ2-1; TRBD2 matches 11 bases. CDR1 is MNHEY, CDR2 SVGAGI, per germline. V shed 6 bases and J 1 base; nucleotides not matched to a gene: 2. This CDR3 contains 15 residues. The CDR3 DNA follows: TGTGCCAGCAGACTAGCGGGGGCATCCTACAATGAGCAGTTCTTC. It translates to CASRLAGASYNEQFF.

This clonotype was seen ten or more times. The rearrangement joins TRBV5-6 to TRBJ2-1; 7 nucleotides match TRBD2. The length of the CDR3 is 16 residues. Germline trimming cut 1 base from V and 0 bases from J; bases unmatched to any gene: 4. The germline gives CDR1 SGHDT, CDR2 YYEEEE. CDR3 protein: CASSLFGGYSYNEQFF. The DNA of the CDR3 is TGTGCCAGCAGCTTGTTCGGGGGGTACTCCTACAATGAGCAGTTCTTC.

This clonotype has just a few counts. The CDR3 region is CASSLSGAEGETQYF. CDR3 sequence (DNA): TGTGCCAGCAGCTTGTCCGGAGCGGAAGGGGAGACCCAGTACTTC. The chain carries TRBV5-4 and TRBJ2-5, with D perhaps TRBD2 (5 bases). The CDR3 covers 15 residues. Per germline, CDR1 SGHNT and CDR2 YYREEE (reference sequence). The V end lost 1 base, the J end lost 5 bases, and 15 bases lay between the germline ends.

This clonotype turned up a few times. This chain joins TRBV20-1 and TRBJ2-7; D not certain. Looked up from germline, CDR1 is DFQATT and CDR2 is SNEGSKA (reference sequence). The V gene lost 2 bases and the J gene lost 0 bases, with 8 bases spanning the gap. The CDR3 covers 13 residues. CDR3 residues: CSARRVNSYEQYF. Here the CDR3 DNA reads TGCAGTGCTAGAAGGGTCAACTCCTACGAGCAGTACTTC.

The sample holds many counts of this clonotype. The chain has TRBV18 and TRBJ2-4; 10 positions match TRBD2. CDR3 length: 17 amino acids. V lost 6 bases to trimming and J lost 3 bases; unmatched junction nucleotides: 11. Germline CDR1 and CDR2: KGHSH and LQKENI. The CDR3 sequence is CASSHKLSSGGKNIQYF. In DNA, the CDR3 is TGTGCCAGCTCGCACAAGCTTTCTAGCGGGGGCAAAAACATTCAGTACTTC.

This chain connects TRBV7-9 to TRBJ2-7; 7 positions match TRBD1. Germline CDR1 reads SEHNR; CDR2 reads FQNEAQ (reference sequence). This CDR3 spans 13 amino acids. The ends lost 6 bases at V and 2 bases at J; junction bases unmatched: 4. The CDR3: CASRTGTAYEQYF. The CDR3 region has the DNA TGTGCCAGCAGGACCGGGACAGCCTACGAGCAGTACTTC.

This clonotype was seen ten or more times. The chain is built from TRBV11-1 and TRBJ1-1; 7 bases align to TRBD1. Trimming at V came to 0 bases and at J to 5 bases, leaving 6 bases not matched to a gene. There are 15 residues in the CDR3. The germline V gene encodes CDR1 SGHAT and CDR2 FQDESV (reference sequence). CDR3 amino acids: CASSLAATQGTEAFF. CDR3 DNA: TGTGCCAGCAGCTTAGCCGCCACACAGGGGACTGAAGCTTTCTTT.

This clonotype was seen ten or more times. CDR3 protein: CASSIQDSEGSPLHF. Here the CDR3 DNA reads TGTGCCAGCAGTATACAGGACTCCGAGGGTTCACCCCTCCACTTT. The chain combines TRBV28 with TRBJ1-6, with TRBD1 as a possible D gene (5 bases). The V and J ends lost 5 bases and 9 bases respectively, with 17 bases between them. Germline V gene lookup returns CDR1 MDHEN and CDR2 SYDVKM. This CDR3 has 15 amino acids.

The gene calls are TRBV28 and TRBJ1-3; TRBD1 is a possible D gene (6 bases). Trimming cost V 7 bases and J 0 bases, with 16 bases left between them. The germline CDR1 and CDR2 sequences are MDHEN and SYDVKM. The CDR3 sequence is 16 residues long. CDR3 coding DNA: TGTGCCAGCATCCGTCCGGGACATAGCTCTGGAAACACCATATATTTT. Translated: CASIRPGHSSGNTIYF.

This clonotype was seen more than once but under ten times. The chain carries TRBV11-2 and TRBJ2-5, with 9 bases lining up with TRBD2. The CDR3 has 18 amino acids. V shed 5 bases, J shed 2 bases, and the junction held 15 bases outside the gene matches. CDR1 and CDR2 from the germline V gene are SGHAT and FQNNGV. The chain's CDR3 is CASSPLGGGASPQETQYF. The DNA of the CDR3 is TGTGCCAGCAGCCCCCTGGGCGGGGGGGCGTCACCGCAAGAGACCCAGTACTTC.

This clonotype has a count of ten or more. This chain uses TRBV29-1 with TRBJ1-2; possibly TRBD1 for D (5 bases). There are 12 residues in the CDR3. Germline CDR1 reads SQVTM; CDR2 reads ANQGSEA. Trimming stripped 6 bases from V and 4 bases from J, with 12 bases between. The CDR3 is CSVGTYFYGYTF. CDR3 bases: TGCAGCGTAGGGACTTACTTCTATGGCTACACCTTC. The full variable domain, with the rest looked up from reference TRBV29-1 and TRBJ1-2, is SAVISQKPSRDICQRGTSLTIQCQVDSQVTMMFWYRQQPGQSLTLIATANQGSEATYESGFVIDKFPISRPNLTFSTLTVSNMSPEDSSIYLCSVGTYFYGYTFGSGTRLTVV.

This clonotype has only a few counts. The chain links TRBV29-1 to TRBJ2-3; a possible D gene is TRBD1 (5 bases). Germline-derived CDR1 and CDR2 are SQVTM and ANQGSEA. This CDR3 has 16 amino acids. Trimming left V 6 bases short and J 0 bases short, with 19 bases between. The CDR3 reads CSVGKQVLSSTDTQYF. CDR3 bases: TGCAGCGTGGGCAAACAGGTGCTTTCTAGCACAGATACGCAGTATTTT.

This clonotype was detected ten times or more. The chain links TRBV7-9 to TRBJ1-1, with 8 bases that match TRBD1. The junction had 1 base not matched to a gene; V was cut back by 4 bases and J by 3 bases. The CDR3 is made up of 13 amino acids. Germline V gene sequence: CDR1 SEHNR, CDR2 FQNEAQ (reference sequence). CDR3 sequence reads: CASSSDRDTEAFF. In nucleotides, the CDR3 is TGTGCCAGCAGCTCGGACAGGGACACTGAAGCTTTCTTT.

This clonotype was seen repeatedly, ten times or more. This chain links TRBV5-4 with TRBJ1-1; no clear D gene. This CDR3 has 12 amino acids. CDR1 SGHNT and CDR2 YYREEE come from the germline V gene (reference sequence). The V end lost 2 bases, the J end lost 4 bases, and 6 bases lay between the germline ends. The CDR3 here is CASSLSSTEAFF. The CDR3, as DNA: TGTGCCAGCAGCTTATCCTCCACTGAAGCTTTCTTT.

This clonotype has at least ten counts. A read error may account for a junction end that differs from germline. V gene TRBV9 combines with J gene TRBJ2-3; 7 nucleotides align to TRBD1. The CDR3 has 9 amino acids. Per germline, CDR1 SGDLS and CDR2 YYNGEE. DNA of the CDR3: TGTGCCAGCAGCCAAGGACAGGATTTT. Amino acid sequence: CASSQGQDF.